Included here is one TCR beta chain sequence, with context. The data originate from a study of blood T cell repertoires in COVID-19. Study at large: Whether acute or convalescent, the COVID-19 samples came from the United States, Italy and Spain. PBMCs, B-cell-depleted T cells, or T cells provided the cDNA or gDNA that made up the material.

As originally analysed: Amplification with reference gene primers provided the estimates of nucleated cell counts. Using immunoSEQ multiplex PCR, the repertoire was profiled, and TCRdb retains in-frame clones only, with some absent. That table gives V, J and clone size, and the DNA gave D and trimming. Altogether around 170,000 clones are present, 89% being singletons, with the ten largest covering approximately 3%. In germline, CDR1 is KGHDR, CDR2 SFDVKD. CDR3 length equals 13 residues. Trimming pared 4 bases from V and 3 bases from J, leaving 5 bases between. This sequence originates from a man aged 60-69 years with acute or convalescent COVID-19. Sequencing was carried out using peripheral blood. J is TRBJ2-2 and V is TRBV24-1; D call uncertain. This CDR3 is CATSDRDTGELFF. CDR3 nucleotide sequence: TGTGCCACCAGTGACCGGGACACCGGGGAGCTGTTTTTT.